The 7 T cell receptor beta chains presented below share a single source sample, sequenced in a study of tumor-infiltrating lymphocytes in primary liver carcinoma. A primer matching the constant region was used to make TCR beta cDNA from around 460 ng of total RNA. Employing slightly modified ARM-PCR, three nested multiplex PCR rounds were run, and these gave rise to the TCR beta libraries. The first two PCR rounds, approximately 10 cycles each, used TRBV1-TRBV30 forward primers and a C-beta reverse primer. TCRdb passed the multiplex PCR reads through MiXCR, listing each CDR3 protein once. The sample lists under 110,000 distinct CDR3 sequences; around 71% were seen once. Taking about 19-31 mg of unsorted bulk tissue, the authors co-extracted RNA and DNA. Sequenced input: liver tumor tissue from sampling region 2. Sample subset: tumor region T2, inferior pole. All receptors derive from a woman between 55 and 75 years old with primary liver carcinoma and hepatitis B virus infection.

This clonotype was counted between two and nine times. CDR3 sequence reads: CASSPSATYGYTF. For the CDR3, the DNA is TGTGCCAGCAGTCCTTCGGCCACCTATGGCTACACCTTC. The chain carries TRBV2 and TRBJ1-2; no firm D call. V lost 5 bases and J lost 4, with 11 bases in between. Per germline, CDR1 SNHLY and CDR2 FYNNEI. The CDR3 has 13 residues.

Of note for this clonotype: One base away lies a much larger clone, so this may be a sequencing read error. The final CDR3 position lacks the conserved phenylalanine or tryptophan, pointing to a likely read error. The DNA for the CDR3 is TGTGCCAGCAACGGGCAGGCTGCTCAGCCCCAGCATCTT. This gives the protein CASNGQAAQPQHL. The J gene is TRBJ1-5, the V gene TRBV6-1; D ambiguous. Trimming took 7 bases from V and 6 from J, leaving 13 bases between them. Germline CDR1 MNHNS, CDR2 SASEGT. This CDR3 is 13 amino acids long.

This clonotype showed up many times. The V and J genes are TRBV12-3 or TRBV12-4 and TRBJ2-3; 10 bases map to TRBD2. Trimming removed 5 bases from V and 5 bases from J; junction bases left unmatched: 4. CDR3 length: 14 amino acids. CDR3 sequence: CASSNQREGDTQYF. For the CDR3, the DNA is TGTGCCAGCAGTAATCAGCGGGAGGGAGATACGCAGTATTTT.

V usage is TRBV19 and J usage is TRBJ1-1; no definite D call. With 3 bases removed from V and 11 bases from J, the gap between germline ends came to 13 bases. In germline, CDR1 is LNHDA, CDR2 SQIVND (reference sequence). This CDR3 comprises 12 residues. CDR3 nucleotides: TGTGCCAGTAGTATTATTAGCGGGTTGGCTTTCTTT. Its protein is CASSIISGLAFF.

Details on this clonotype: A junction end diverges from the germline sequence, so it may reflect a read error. The CDR3 region is CASTMQGYYEQHF. The CDR3 DNA follows: TGTGCCAGCACCATGCAGGGCTACTATGAGCAGCACTTC. The chain links TRBV12-3 or TRBV12-4 to TRBJ2-7; a possible D gene is TRBD1 (5 bases). The CDR3 is 13 residues long.

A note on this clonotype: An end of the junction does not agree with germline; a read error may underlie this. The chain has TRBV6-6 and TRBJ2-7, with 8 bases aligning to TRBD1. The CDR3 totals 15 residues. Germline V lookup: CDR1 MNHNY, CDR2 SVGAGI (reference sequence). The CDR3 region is CTSSYRTGIGYEQYF. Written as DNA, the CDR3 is TGTACCAGCAGTTACAGGACAGGGATAGGGTACGAGCAGTACTTC.

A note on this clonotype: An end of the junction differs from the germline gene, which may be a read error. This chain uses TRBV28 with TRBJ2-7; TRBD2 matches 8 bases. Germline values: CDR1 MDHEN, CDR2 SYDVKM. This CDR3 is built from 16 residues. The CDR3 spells CASSSRTSGSSYERYF. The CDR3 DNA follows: TGTGCCAGCAGTTCCCGGACCAGCGGGAGCTCCTACGAGCGGTACTTC. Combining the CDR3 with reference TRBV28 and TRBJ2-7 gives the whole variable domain DVKVTQSSRYLVKRTGEKVFLECVQDMDHENMFWYRQDPGLGLRLIYFSYDVKMKEKGDIPEGYSVSREKKERFSLILESASTNQTSMYLCASSSRTSGSSYERYFGPGTRLTVT.